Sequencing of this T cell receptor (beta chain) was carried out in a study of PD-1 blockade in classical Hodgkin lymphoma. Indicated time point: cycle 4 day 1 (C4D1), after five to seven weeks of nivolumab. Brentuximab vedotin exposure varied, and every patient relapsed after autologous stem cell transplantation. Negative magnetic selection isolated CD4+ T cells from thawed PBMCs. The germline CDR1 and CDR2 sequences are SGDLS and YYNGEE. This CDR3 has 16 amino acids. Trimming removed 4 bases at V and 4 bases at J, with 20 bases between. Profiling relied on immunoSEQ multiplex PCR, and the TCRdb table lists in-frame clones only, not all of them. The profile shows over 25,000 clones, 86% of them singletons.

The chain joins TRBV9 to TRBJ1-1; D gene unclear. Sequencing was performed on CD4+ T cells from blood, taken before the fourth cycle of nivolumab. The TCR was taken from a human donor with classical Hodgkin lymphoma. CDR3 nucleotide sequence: TGTGCCAGCAGCCCAATCGTGGTTAGGTTGGCCACTGAAGCTTTCTTT. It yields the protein CASSPIVVRLATEAFF. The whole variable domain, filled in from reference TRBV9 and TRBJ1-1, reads DSGVTQTPKHLITATGQRVTLRCSPRSGDLSVYWYQQSLDQGLQFLIQYYNGEERAKGNILERFSAQQFPDLHSELNLSSLELGDSALYFCASSPIVVRLATEAFFGQGTRLTVV.